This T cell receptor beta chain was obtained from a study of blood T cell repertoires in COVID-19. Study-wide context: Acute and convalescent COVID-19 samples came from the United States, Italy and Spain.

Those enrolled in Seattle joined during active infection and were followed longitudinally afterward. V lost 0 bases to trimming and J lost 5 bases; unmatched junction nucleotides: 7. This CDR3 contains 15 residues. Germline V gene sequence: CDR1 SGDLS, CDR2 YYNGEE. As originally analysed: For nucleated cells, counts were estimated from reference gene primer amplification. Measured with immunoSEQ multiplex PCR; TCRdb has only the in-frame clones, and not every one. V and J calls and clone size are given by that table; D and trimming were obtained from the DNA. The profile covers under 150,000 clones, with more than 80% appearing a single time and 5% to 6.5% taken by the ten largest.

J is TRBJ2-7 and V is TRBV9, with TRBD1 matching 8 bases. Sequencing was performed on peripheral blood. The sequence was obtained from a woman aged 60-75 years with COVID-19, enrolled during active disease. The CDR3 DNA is TGTGCCAGCAGCGTAGGGGGACAGGTCGTTGACGAGCAGTACTTC. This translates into CASSVGGQVVDEQYF.